Each of the 14 T cell receptor beta chains below was sequenced from the same sample in a study of human T cells and chemical hapten exposure. Time point meaning: patch test 3, about 24 weeks after DPC sensitization. The treatment here: therapeutic diphenylcyclopropenone sensitization with weekly scalp DPC. A single record per CDR3 protein comes from TCRdb applying MiXCR to the RACE reads. The sample holds about 90,000 distinct CDR3 sequences; roughly 11% are singletons and the top ten take 1% to 1.2%. The source material was whole blood, sampled in connection with sensitization to the hapten diphenylcyclopropenone (DPC). The receptor source for this set is a woman aged 25 to 39 with alopecia areata. Some clones in this sample may be carry-over from other donors' samples.

This clonotype was counted at least ten times. The chain couples TRBV30 to TRBJ1-6; TRBD1 matches 7 bases. The ends lost 4 bases at V and 5 bases at J; junction bases unmatched: 2. The CDR3 is made up of 13 amino acids. In germline, CDR1 is GTSNPN, CDR2 SVGIG (reference sequence). CDR3 residues: CAWNDRDNSPLHF. CDR3 coding DNA: TGTGCCTGGAATGACAGGGATAATTCACCCCTCCACTTT.

This clonotype has more than one count but fewer than ten. The CDR3 DNA is TGCGCCAGCAGCACAGGACAGGGGCGACAAGAGACCCAGTACTTC. Encoded protein: CASSTGQGRQETQYF. The chain links TRBV5-1 to TRBJ2-5, with 9 bases fitting TRBD1. V shed 4 bases, J shed 2 bases, and the junction held 6 bases outside the gene matches. Germline V CDR1 and CDR2: SGHRS, YFSETQ. The CDR3 runs to 15 residues.

J is TRBJ1-3 and V is TRBV27; D uncertain. The CDR3 is 15 amino acids. CDR1 and CDR2 from the germline V gene are MNHEY and SMNVEV (reference sequence). V lost 3 bases to trimming and J lost 0 bases, with 9 bases between them. The CDR3 region is CASSLGRTSGNTIYF. The CDR3 DNA reads TGTGCCAGCAGTTTGGGAAGGACCTCTGGAAACACCATATATTTT.

Ten or more counts support this clonotype. The V call is TRBV20-1, the J call TRBJ2-4, with TRBD1 identical over 8 bases. The CDR3 is 13 residues long. Germline loops: CDR1 DFQATT, CDR2 SNEGSKA (reference sequence). V shed 5 bases, J shed 7 bases, and the junction held 7 bases outside the gene matches. The CDR3 spells CSAAPGQVNIQYF. CDR3 DNA: TGCAGTGCTGCTCCGGGACAGGTCAACATTCAGTACTTC.

J is TRBJ1-5 and V is TRBV28, with 8 bases that match TRBD1. This CDR3 spans 13 amino acids. CDR1 and CDR2 from the germline V gene are MDHEN and SYDVKM. V was pared by 8 bases and J by 3 bases, with 3 bases of the junction left unmatched. The CDR3 protein is CASRQGNNQPQHF. The CDR3 bases are TGTGCCAGCCGACAGGGGAACAATCAGCCCCAGCATTTT.

This clonotype appeared a few times. The chain uses TRBV30 and TRBJ2-7; no definite D call. CDR1 GTSNPN and CDR2 SVGIG come from the germline V gene (reference sequence). V lost 0 bases and J lost 4, with 10 bases in between. This CDR3 spans 13 amino acids. The CDR3 DNA reads as TGTGCCTGGAGTGTACCGTCTAGATACGAGCAGTACTTC. Translation: CAWSVPSRYEQYF.

This clonotype was observed a handful of times. The genes are TRBV12-3 or TRBV12-4 and TRBJ1-5; D remains ambiguous. The CDR3 extends over 14 amino acids. Trimming took 5 bases from V and 3 from J, leaving 11 bases between them. The CDR3 spells CASSAAANNQPQHF. CDR3 DNA sequence: TGTGCCAGCAGTGCGGCAGCCAACAATCAGCCCCAGCATTTT.

This clonotype has at least ten counts. The chain recombines TRBV6-1 with TRBJ1-5; 7 nucleotides agree with TRBD1. This CDR3 is 15 amino acids long. Germline V CDR1 and CDR2: MNHNS, SASEGT. V was clipped by 5 bases and J by 7 bases; unmatched bases: 11. The CDR3 DNA follows: TGTGCCAGCAGTCTCGACAGGGTGGGGCGACAGCCCCAGCATTTT. Amino acid sequence: CASSLDRVGRQPQHF.

The chain couples TRBV5-4 to TRBJ1-2, with D hard to call. Germline CDR1 reads SGHNT; CDR2 reads YYREEE (reference sequence). V was trimmed by 6 bases and J by 7 bases, leaving 19 bases between them. CDR3 length: 14 residues. The CDR3 loop is CASTLDVELFGYTF. In DNA, the CDR3 is TGTGCCAGCACCCTGGACGTAGAACTGTTTGGCTACACCTTC.

This clonotype was picked up many times. The chain employs TRBV6-2 or TRBV6-3 and TRBJ2-4, with D perhaps being TRBD1 or TRBD2 (5 bases each). The germline CDR1 and CDR2 sequences are MNHEY and SVGEGT. The CDR3 totals 13 residues. V lost 4 bases to trimming and J lost 6 bases, with 10 bases between them. DNA of the CDR3: TGTGCCAGCAGTTCAACCGGGACAAACATTCAGTACTTC. It codes for CASSSTGTNIQYF.

The genes are TRBV10-1 and TRBJ1-1; D unresolved. V gave up 2 bases and J gave up 7 bases, with 11 bases separating them. CDR1 and CDR2 from the germline V gene are WNHNN and SYGVQD (reference sequence). The CDR3 spans 13 residues. The CDR3: CASSEQVNDEAFF. CDR3 nucleotides: TGCGCCAGCAGTGAGCAAGTGAACGATGAAGCTTTCTTT.

This clonotype was seen a handful of times. This rearrangement joins TRBV10-3 to TRBJ2-5, with D tentatively TRBD1 (5 bases). Trimming removed 4 bases from V and 5 bases from J, with 14 bases in between. Looked up from germline, CDR1 is ENHRY and CDR2 is SYGVKD. This CDR3 spans 14 amino acids. Here the CDR3 DNA reads TGTGCCATCAGTGGGACACGCTTCGCGGAGACCCAGTACTTC. It translates to CAISGTRFAETQYF.

This clonotype came up many times. The chain recombines TRBV19 with TRBJ2-7; TRBD1 matches at 7 bases. The CDR3 sequence is 13 residues long. Germline V lookup: CDR1 LNHDA, CDR2 SQIVND (reference sequence). V shed 5 bases and J 3 bases; nucleotides not matched to a gene: 4. The CDR3 sequence: CASSFTGVYEQYF. CDR3 DNA: TGTGCCAGTAGTTTTACAGGGGTCTACGAGCAGTACTTC.

This clonotype was seen ten or more times. The V call is TRBV28, the J call TRBJ2-5; D gene uncertain. Germline-derived CDR1 and CDR2 are MDHEN and SYDVKM. Trimming left V 5 bases short and J 0 bases short, with 7 bases between. This CDR3 has 13 residues. The CDR3 region is CASSPQYQETQYF. For the CDR3, the DNA is TGTGCCAGCAGTCCACAGTACCAAGAGACCCAGTACTTC. Looking up the rest from reference TRBV28 and TRBJ2-5 gives the full variable domain: DVKVTQSSRYLVKRTGEKVFLECVQDMDHENMFWYRQDPGLGLRLIYFSYDVKMKEKGDIPEGYSVSREKKERFSLILESASTNQTSMYLCASSPQYQETQYFGPGTRLLVL.